The sequence of this T cell receptor (beta chain) was determined in a study of blood T cell repertoires in COVID-19. About the research overall: The United States, Italy and Spain provided the acute and convalescent COVID-19 samples. The analysed material was cDNA or gDNA that came from T cells, B-cell-depleted T cells, or PBMCs.

Original data processing: Estimates of nucleated cell counts were drawn from the amplification of reference gene primers. Clones were read by immunoSEQ multiplex PCR, and TCRdb kept only the in-frame ones, dropping some. The DNA was the basis for D and trimming; V, J and clone size are from that table. The sample lists tens of thousands of clones, 82% seen once, with 13% to 15% in the top ten. The V and J ends lost 4 bases and 1 base, in that order; junction bases with no gene match: 9. Germline assignment: CDR1 LNHDA and CDR2 SQIVND (reference sequence). The CDR3 extends over 16 amino acids. This rearrangement joins TRBV19 to TRBJ1-1; 7 bases are shared with TRBD1. This receptor was obtained from a human donor with acute or convalescent COVID-19. The donor label of this sample is uncertain. The sequenced material came from peripheral blood. CDR3: CASSTRTGAPNTEAFF. CDR3 nucleotides: TGTGCCAGTAGTACCCGGACAGGAGCCCCGAACACTGAAGCTTTCTTT.